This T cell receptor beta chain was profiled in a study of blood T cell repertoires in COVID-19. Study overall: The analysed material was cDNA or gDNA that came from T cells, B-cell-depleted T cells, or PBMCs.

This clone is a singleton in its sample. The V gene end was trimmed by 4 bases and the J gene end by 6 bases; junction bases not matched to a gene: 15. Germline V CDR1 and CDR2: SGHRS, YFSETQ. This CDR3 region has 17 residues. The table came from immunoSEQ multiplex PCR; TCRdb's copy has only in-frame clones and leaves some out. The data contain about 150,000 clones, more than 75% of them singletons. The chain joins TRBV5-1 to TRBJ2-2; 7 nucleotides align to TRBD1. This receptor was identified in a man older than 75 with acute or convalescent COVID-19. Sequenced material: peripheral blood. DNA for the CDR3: TGCGCCAGCAGCCCACAACCAGACAGGGTACGGGCCGGGGAGCTGTTTTTT. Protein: CASSPQPDRVRAGELFF.